Sequencing of this T cell receptor (beta chain) was carried out in a study of T cells in pancreatic ductal adenocarcinoma. This CDR3 is built from 16 residues. The ends were cut back, 0 bases at V and 6 bases at J, with 15 bases in the middle. CDR1 LNHDA and CDR2 SQIVND come from the germline V gene (reference sequence). Details on this clone: Antigen unknown.

TCRdb keeps only in-frame clones here, not all; method: immunoSEQ multiplex PCR. The sample shows about 97,000 clones, roughly 95% of them seen only once. Regarding the study as a whole: This surgical cohort overrepresents the minority presenting with early-stage disease. No significant tumor-blood clonality difference; means were about 0.11 and 0.072. Compared with tumor, blood showed more total productive templates and 6.5 to 10-fold more clonotypes.

The selected patients with pancreatic ductal adenocarcinoma had surgery but no neoadjuvant therapy. Sequencing was done on a sample of PBMCs. The receptor was isolated from a human donor with pancreatic ductal adenocarcinoma. The J gene is TRBJ1-5, the V gene TRBV19; D gene unclear. The CDR3, as DNA: TGTGCCAGTAGTATAGATCAAGGCCTCGGGATTCAGCCCCAGCATTTT. Translation: CASSIDQGLGIQPQHF.